The clone carrying this TCR beta chain was seen only once. The record originates from a study of blood T cell repertoires in COVID-19. Study-wide background: Italy, Spain and the United States were the sources of the convalescent and acute COVID-19 samples. PBMCs, B-cell-depleted T cells, or T cells provided the cDNA or gDNA that made up the material.

TCRdb keeps only in-frame clones here, not all; method: immunoSEQ multiplex PCR. This table has 150,000 to 200,000 clones, about 89% appearing once. Trimming cost V 8 bases and J 5 bases, with 23 bases left between them. CDR1 SGHTA and CDR2 FQGNSA come from the germline V gene. The CDR3 loop spans 16 amino acids. The chain has TRBV7-2 and TRBJ2-3; D is perhaps TRBD2 (6 bases). Input material: peripheral blood. This TCR came from an older man with acute or convalescent COVID-19. DNA for the CDR3: TGTGCCAGCCGTCCCTTCGGGGGTATTGGGAAAGATACGCAGTATTTT. Amino acids: CASRPFGGIGKDTQYF.